A single sample is the source of the 11 T cell receptor beta chains below, sequenced in a study of cytomegalovirus exposure and HLA in healthy donors. Vbeta (60) and Jbeta (13) primers were used in the PCR. Method: immunoSEQ multiplex PCR; TCRdb's copy keeps in-frame clones and lacks some. This repertoire shows about 130,000 clones, around 82% found once; its top ten account for about 1.3%. Sample: PBMCs. The receptors derive from a middle-aged man in good health and CMV-seronegative.

The J gene is TRBJ2-1, the V gene TRBV5-1; TRBD1 aligns across 7 bases. This CDR3 has 13 residues. Germline loops: CDR1 SGHRS, CDR2 YFSETQ. The J segment lost 5 bases and the V segment lost 4 bases, leaving 3 bases of the junction unmatched. CDR3 coding DNA: TGCGCCAGCAGCAAGGGACAGAACAATGAGCAGTTCTTC. Its translation: CASSKGQNNEQFF.

V usage is TRBV18 and J usage is TRBJ1-1; D gene unclear. V was trimmed by 4 bases and J by 1 base, leaving 10 bases between them. The CDR3 length is 14 residues. Germline CDR1 reads KGHSH; CDR2 reads LQKENI. In nucleotides, the CDR3 is TGTGCCAGCTCACTACTAGAAAAGAACACTGAAGCTTTCTTT. It is translated as CASSLLEKNTEAFF.

The chain recombines TRBV7-6 with TRBJ2-2, with TRBD1 matching 8 bases. The CDR3 is 15 amino acids. In germline, CDR1 is SGHVS, CDR2 FNYEAQ. V lost 0 bases to trimming and J lost 7 bases; unmatched junction nucleotides: 4. The CDR3 nucleotides are TGTGCCAGCAGCTTAGCACAGGGGGTATACGGGGAGCTGTTTTTT. Amino acid sequence: CASSLAQGVYGELFF.

The chain recombines TRBV10-1 with TRBJ1-5, with D unresolved. The CDR3 is 14 amino acids. Trimming cost V 0 bases and J 6 bases, with 9 bases left between them. Germline lookup yields CDR1 WNHNN and CDR2 SYGVQD (reference sequence). In DNA, the CDR3 is TGCGCCAGCAGTGAGTCAAGTTATAGTCAGCCCCAGCATTTT. This encodes CASSESSYSQPQHF.

The DNA of the CDR3 is TGCGCCAGCAGCCCCGTGGGAGTCCAAGAGACCCAGTACTTC. This sequence encodes CASSPVGVQETQYF. This chain connects TRBV5-1 to TRBJ2-5; D perhaps matches TRBD2 (5 bases). Trimming removed 4 bases from V and 1 base from J, with 11 bases in between. The CDR3 is made up of 14 amino acids. Germline CDR1 and CDR2: SGHRS and YFSETQ.

The chain carries TRBV2 and TRBJ2-7, with 9 bases lining up with TRBD2. Germline loops: CDR1 SNHLY, CDR2 FYNNEI. Germline trimming cut 1 base from V and 2 bases from J; bases unmatched to any gene: 3. This CDR3 comprises 15 residues. CDR3 amino acids: CASSEVAGAPYEQYF. DNA of the CDR3: TGTGCCAGCAGTGAAGTAGCGGGAGCCCCCTACGAGCAGTACTTC.

V gene TRBV5-6 combines with J gene TRBJ2-3; TRBD1 agrees at 7 bases. The CDR3 consists of 13 residues. Germline V CDR1 and CDR2: SGHDT, YYEEEE. Trimming removed 2 bases from V and 6 bases from J; junction bases left unmatched: 3. The CDR3 here is CASSLTGEDTQYF. The CDR3 DNA reads TGTGCCAGCAGCTTAACAGGGGAGGATACGCAGTATTTT. The full variable domain, with the rest looked up from reference TRBV5-6 and TRBJ2-3, is DAGVTQSPTHLIKTRGQQVTLRCSPKSGHDTVSWYQQALGQGPQFIFQYYEEEERQRGNFPDRFSGHQFPNYSSELNVNALLLGDSALYLCASSLTGEDTQYFGPGTRLTVL.

The chain employs TRBV27 and TRBJ2-2; 9 nucleotides align to TRBD2. The CDR3 runs to 18 residues. The ends lost 4 bases at V and 6 bases at J; junction bases unmatched: 15. The germline V gene encodes CDR1 MNHEY and CDR2 SMNVEV (reference sequence). The CDR3 loop is CASSSPRLAGKVAGELFF. The CDR3 DNA is TGTGCCAGCAGTTCCCCCCGGCTAGCGGGAAAGGTAGCCGGGGAGCTGTTTTTT.

J is TRBJ2-7 and V is TRBV9; 12 bases are a match to TRBD1. CDR3 length: 16 residues. The germline gives CDR1 SGDLS, CDR2 YYNGEE. J was trimmed by 1 base and V by 1 base; bases with no gene match: 3. The CDR3 bases are TGTGCCAGCAGCGTATCGGGACAGGGGGCTTCCTACGAGCAGTACTTC. This encodes CASSVSGQGASYEQYF.

The V call is TRBV13, the J call TRBJ1-3; 7 nucleotides agree with TRBD1. The CDR3 totals 14 residues. V lost 7 bases, J lost 0 bases, and 3 bases stayed unmatched. CDR1 and CDR2 (germline): PRHDT, FYEKMQ (reference sequence). This CDR3 is CASNNRGSGNTIYF. CDR3 bases: TGTGCCAGCAACAACAGGGGCTCTGGAAACACCATATATTTT.

V gene TRBV25-1 combines with J gene TRBJ2-5; a possible D gene is TRBD1 (6 bases). The V gene lost 3 bases and the J gene lost 2 bases, with 10 bases spanning the gap. CDR3 length: 14 amino acids. Germline-derived CDR1 and CDR2 are MGHDK and SYGVNS. CDR3 residues: CASSDMGAQETQYF. DNA of the CDR3: TGTGCCAGCAGTGACATGGGGGCACAAGAGACCCAGTACTTC.